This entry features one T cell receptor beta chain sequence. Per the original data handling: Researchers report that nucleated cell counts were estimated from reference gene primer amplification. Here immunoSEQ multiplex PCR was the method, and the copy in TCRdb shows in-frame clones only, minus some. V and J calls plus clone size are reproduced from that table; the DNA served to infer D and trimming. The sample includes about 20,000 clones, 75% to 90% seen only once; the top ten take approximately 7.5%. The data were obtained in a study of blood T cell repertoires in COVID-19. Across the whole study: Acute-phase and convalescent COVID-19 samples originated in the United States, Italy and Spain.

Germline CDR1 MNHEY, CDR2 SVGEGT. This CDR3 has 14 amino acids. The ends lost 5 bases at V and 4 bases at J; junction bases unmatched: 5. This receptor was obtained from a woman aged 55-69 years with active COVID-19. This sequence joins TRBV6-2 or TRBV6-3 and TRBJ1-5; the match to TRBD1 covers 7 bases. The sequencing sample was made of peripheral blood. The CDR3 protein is CASSRTGNNQPQHF. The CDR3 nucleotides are TGTGCCAGCAGTCGGACAGGAAATAATCAGCCCCAGCATTTT.